Sequencing of this T cell receptor (beta chain) was carried out in a study of blood T cell repertoires in COVID-19. Looking at the study overall: In each case, the material was cDNA or gDNA derived from T cells, B-cell-depleted T cells, or PBMCs.

Membership in each cohort depended on participant-reported clinical history. CDR1 and CDR2 (germline): LGHNA, YSLEER. The CDR3 sequence is 12 residues long. Deletions cut 2 bases from V and 7 bases from J, with 8 bases between. Measured with immunoSEQ multiplex PCR; TCRdb has only the in-frame clones, and not every one. Of about 210,000 clones in the sample, over 80% were seen once. The chain is built from TRBV4-3 and TRBJ1-1; possible D gene TRBD1, 6 bases. Input material: PBMCs or T cells enriched from blood (not recorded which). The TCR comes from a young man with acute COVID-19. CDR3 protein: CASSQLQGEAFF. CDR3 nucleotides: TGCGCCAGCAGCCAATTACAGGGTGAAGCTTTCTTT.